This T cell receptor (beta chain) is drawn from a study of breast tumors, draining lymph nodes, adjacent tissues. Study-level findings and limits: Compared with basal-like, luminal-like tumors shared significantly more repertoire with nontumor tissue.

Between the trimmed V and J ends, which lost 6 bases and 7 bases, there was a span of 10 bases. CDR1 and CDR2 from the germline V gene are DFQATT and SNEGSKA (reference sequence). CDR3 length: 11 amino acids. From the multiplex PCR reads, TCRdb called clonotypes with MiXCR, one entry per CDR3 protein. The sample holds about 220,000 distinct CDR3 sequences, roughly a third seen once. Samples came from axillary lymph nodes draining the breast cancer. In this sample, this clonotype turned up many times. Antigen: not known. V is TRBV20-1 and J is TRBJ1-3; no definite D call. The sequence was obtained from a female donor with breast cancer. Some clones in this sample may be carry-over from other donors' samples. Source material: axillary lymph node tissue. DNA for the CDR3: TGCAGTGCCAGAAGAGGTAACACCATATATTTT. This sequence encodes CSARRGNTIYF.